This T cell receptor (beta chain) stems from a study of identical twins. MiXCR was run by TCRdb on the 5' RACE reads, yielding one entry per CDR3 protein. The sample records 690,000 or so distinct CDR3 sequences, roughly 8% being singletons. This clonotype has just a few counts. This CDR3 comprises 15 residues. In germline, CDR1 is MNHEY, CDR2 SVGAGI. The V gene lost 3 bases and the J gene lost 5 bases, with 13 bases spanning the gap. These sequences were also reported in another study, on yellow fever vaccine responses in identical twins.

J is TRBJ2-2 and V is TRBV6-5, with TRBD2 as a possible D gene (5 bases). Sequences were obtained from PBMCs. This sequence originates from a woman between 18 and 29 years old in good health. CDR3 in DNA: TGTGCCAGCAGTTATCGGGGTAGTGGGACCGGGGAGCTGTTTTTT. Protein product: CASSYRGSGTGELFF.